The entry that follows covers one T cell receptor beta chain sequence. Its cognate antigen is unknown. Together with a sample-barcoded 5' primer, a J-beta primer mix was included in a second PCR lasting roughly 6 to 12 cycles. In TCRdb, the 5' RACE reads were re-called with MiXCR into one record per CDR3 protein. The profile covers more than 650,000 distinct CDR3 sequences, with 40% to 65% appearing a single time and roughly two fifths taken by the ten largest. The junction had 25 bases not matched to a gene; V was cut back by 10 bases and J by 4 bases. The CDR3 loop spans 21 amino acids. Germline CDR1 is SGHAT and CDR2 is FQDESV (reference sequence). The data were obtained in a study of blood T cells in healthy people across ages. Study results and caveats: For the donors, CMV status was unknown and possibly confounded expanded clonotype changes. Per million T cells, TCR beta diversity dropped about linearly as age rose. The diversity estimates, figures obtained from one million T cells, were considered underestimates. Comparison with aged donors showed that long-lived donors had more naive CD4+ cells and higher diversity.

The receptor was isolated from an elderly man in good health. This chain uses TRBV11-1 with TRBJ2-1; TRBD2 aligns across 13 bases. Material: blood. CDR3 loop: CATPNRGPGLAGPLRYNEQFF. The DNA for the CDR3 is TGTGCCACCCCGAACAGGGGACCGGGACTAGCGGGACCCCTTCGTTACAATGAGCAGTTCTTC.